This TCR beta chain was sequenced in a study of Ad26.COV2.S vaccination and SARS-CoV-2 variants. Sequenced by immunoSEQ multiplex PCR; TCRdb stores in-frame clones only, minus some. The table lists hundreds of thousands of clones, 70% to 90% of them singletons. This clone has only a few counts. Treatment denoted: around 19 received Ad26.COV2.S at low or high dose, single or two shots; five or six received placebo; per-sample allocation not given. Sampling occurred on day 63 after the first vaccine or placebo injection. V lost 1 base and J lost 5, with 7 bases in between. The CDR3 runs 13 residues. The V gene's germline CDR1 is SGHNT and CDR2 YYREEE (reference sequence).

Here the sequenced sample was peripheral blood, taken in a trial of Ad26.COV2.S vaccine versus placebo. The sequence derives from a person between 18 and 65 years old who received the Ad26.COV2.S COVID-19 vaccine or a placebo. The chain links TRBV5-4 to TRBJ1-5; D gene uncertain. CDR3 in amino acids: CASSLSRDQPQHF. The CDR3 DNA reads as TGTGCCAGCAGCTTGTCCAGAGATCAGCCCCAGCATTTT.